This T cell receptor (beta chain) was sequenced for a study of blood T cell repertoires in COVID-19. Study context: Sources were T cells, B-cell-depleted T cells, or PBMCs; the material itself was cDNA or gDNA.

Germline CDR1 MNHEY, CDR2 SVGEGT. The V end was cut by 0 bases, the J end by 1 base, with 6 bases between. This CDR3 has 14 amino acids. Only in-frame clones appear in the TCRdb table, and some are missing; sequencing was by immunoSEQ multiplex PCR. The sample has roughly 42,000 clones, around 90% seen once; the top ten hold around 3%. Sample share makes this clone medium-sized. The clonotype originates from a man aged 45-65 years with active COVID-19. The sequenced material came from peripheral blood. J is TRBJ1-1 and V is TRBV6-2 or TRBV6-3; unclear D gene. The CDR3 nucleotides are TGTGCCAGCAGTTACTCGGCGGAGAACACTGAAGCTTTCTTT. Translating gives CASSYSAENTEAFF.